This TCR beta chain was recorded in a study of OX40 agonist ivuxolimab in advanced cancers. Study-wide context: The costimulatory receptor OX40 (CD134) was targeted by ivuxolimab, a fully human IgG2 agonistic monoclonal antibody. Intravenous ivuxolimab was administered to patients every 2 weeks at six dose levels: 0.01, 0.1, 0.3, 1.5, 3 and 10 mg/kg. Of the roughly 50 dose-escalation patients, hepatocellular carcinoma was present in about 20, melanoma in around 15, renal cell carcinoma in 9 and head and neck cancer in 9. In the dose-escalation cohort, 82.7% of patients were male, and the mean age was approximately 60 years, with a range of about 23 to 80. Prior anti-PD-1, anti-PD-L1 or anti-CTLA-4 therapy was permitted, and checkpoint inhibitors had been received by 30% to 40% of dose-escalation patients. Partial responses were achieved by three dose-escalation patients, of whom one had hepatocellular carcinoma and two had cutaneous melanoma. Peripheral TCRbeta sequencing aimed to test whether ivuxolimab altered TCR sequence diversity and caused clonal T-cell expansion. The paper describes the monotherapy dose-escalation part (N of about 47 patients) of the phase I trial of ivuxolimab.

In the germline V gene, CDR1 corresponds to SGHDN and CDR2 to FVKESK. The CDR3 has 14 amino acids, counting the end cysteine and phenylalanine. Just CDR3 DNA is preserved here, 42 bases in frame from base 1. V ends up 5 bases short and J 1 base short, with an unmatched junction base count of 4. Overall results and qualifications from the work: The antigen specificity of the peripheral T cells that underwent clonal expansion was not determined. In the 0.1-3.0 mg/kg groups, partial responders had among the lowest normalized peripheral clonal expansion, particularly in CD8+ T cells. Low levels of normalized T-cell clonal expansion were also seen in some nonresponding patients. After ivuxolimab, more expanded clones were found on average in CD8+ T cells than in CD4+ T cells. At doses of 0.1 to 3.0 mg/kg, clonal expansion of both CD4+ and CD8+ blood T cells was observed from baseline to week 6.

Patients with a history of autoimmune disease or receiving systemic immunosuppression were excluded from the trial. Peripheral blood for TCR sequencing was drawn from every dose cohort at baseline, at cycle 4 day 1 and at cycle 7 day 1. The samples were drawn from a first-in-human, open-label, multicenter phase I dose-escalation trial of ivuxolimab. Adults with locally advanced or metastatic melanoma, renal cell, hepatocellular, or head and neck squamous cell carcinoma were enrolled in the trial. Before TCR sequencing, CD4+ and CD8+ T cells were separately sorted from peripheral blood. Turning to this clone: Its antigen remains undetermined. Base qualities are not provided; no much larger clone lies one nucleotide away.

For sequencing of the TCRbeta CDR3 region, genomic DNA was extracted from the sorted cells. TCRbeta CDR3 regions were sequenced using the immunoSEQ Assay. TCRdb mirrors the immuneACCESS table, restricted to in-frame sequences. Some clones are absent from its copies; in checked studies, under half trace to an unresolved V gene, and the reason for the others is unknown. The sample contains roughly 73,000 clones, around nine tenths of them found a single time. The ten largest account for under 3% of the sample. The sequenced sample was CD4+ or CD8+ T cells sorted from blood, obtained in a trial of the OX40 agonist ivuxolimab. The chain was built from TRBV14 and TRBJ2-7, and 8 junction bases match TRBD1. The TCR comes from an adult with an advanced solid tumor such as melanoma, head and neck, liver or kidney cancer. The CDR3 region reads CASSRTGISYEQYF. The sequenced DNA: TGTGCCAGCAGCAGGACAGGGATTTCCTACGAGCAGTACTTC.